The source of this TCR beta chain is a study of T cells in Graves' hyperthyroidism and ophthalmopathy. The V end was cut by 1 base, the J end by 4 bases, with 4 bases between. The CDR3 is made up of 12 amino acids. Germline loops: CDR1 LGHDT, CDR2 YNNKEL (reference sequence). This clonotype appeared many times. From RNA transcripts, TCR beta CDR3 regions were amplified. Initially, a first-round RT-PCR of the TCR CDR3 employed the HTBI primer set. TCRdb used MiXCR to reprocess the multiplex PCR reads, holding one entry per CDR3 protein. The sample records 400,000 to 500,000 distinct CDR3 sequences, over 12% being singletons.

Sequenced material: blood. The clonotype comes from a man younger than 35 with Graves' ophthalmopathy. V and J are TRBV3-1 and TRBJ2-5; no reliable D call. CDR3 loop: CASSQVPETQYF. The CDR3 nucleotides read TGTGCCAGCAGCCAAGTACCAGAGACCCAGTACTTC.